The clone carrying this T cell receptor beta chain has ten or more counts. Its target is unknown. TCR cDNA received a 3' ligated oligonucleotide that carried a UMI. Whole-blood samples were 2 to 2.5 ml of peripheral blood from healthy adult volunteers. Reverse transcription used DNase-treated unsorted total RNA, aiming for roughly 1 to 1,100 ng. Four PCR rounds used nested alpha and beta constant region primers plus the SP2 primer. Reverse transcription of blood and skin TCR RNA was primed at alpha and beta constant regions. Using its own MiXCR run on the 5' RACE reads, TCRdb lists one record per CDR3 protein. The data show some 60,000 distinct CDR3 sequences, about 8.3% seen once. The data derive from a study of naive and memory T cell subsets. General study findings and limits: TCR transcript changes with activation or differentiation may affect this RNA method.

Trimming pared 4 bases from V and 2 bases from J, leaving 16 bases between. The CDR3 loop spans 16 amino acids. Looked up from germline, CDR1 is SGHRS and CDR2 is YFSETQ. This chain connects TRBV5-1 to TRBJ1-3; D is uncertain. This clonotype originated in a female donor in good health. CDR3 nucleotide sequence: TGCGCCAGCAGCGGCTGGTATGCAGAAACTGGAAACACCATATATTTT. This gives the protein CASSGWYAETGNTIYF.